The sequence of this T cell receptor (beta chain) was determined in a study of T cell clonality in common variable immunodeficiency. Germline V gives CDR1 SEHNR, CDR2 FQNEAQ (reference sequence). The CDR3 sequence is 15 residues long. V trimming: 8 bases; J trimming: 4 bases; junction bases outside the gene matches: 11. The protocol was immunoSEQ multiplex PCR, while the TCRdb copy is restricted to in-frame clones and leaves out a portion. Sampling found 30,000 to 40,000 clones, none seen once. Study-wide results and limits: Links between repertoire features and CVID complications were heterogeneity-limited.

This clone was counted ten times or more. Antigen unknown. The observed sequence ends 3 residues before the CDR3 terminus, with the missing tail filled in from the germline J gene. Material: peripheral blood mononuclear cells. The receptor was isolated from a person between 18 and 75 years old in good health. The rearrangement links TRBV7-9 to TRBJ2-1; 7 bases map to TRBD1. The CDR3: CASEKTGNMYNEQFF. The part of the CDR3 DNA that was read is TGTGCCAGCGAGAAGACAGGGAATATGTACAATGAG.